These 10 T cell receptor beta chains were all obtained from the same sample, sequenced in a study of glioma-infiltrating T cells. Using RNA template, CDR3s of TCR alpha and beta were amplified with iRepertoire arm-PCR. TCRdb ran MiXCR on the multiplex PCR reads and lists one entry per CDR3 protein. The table has some 130,000 distinct CDR3 sequences, around 23% seen once. The material sequenced was glioma tissue, nonneoplastic brain tissue, or PBMCs (not recorded which). These receptors were taken from a human donor with low-grade glioma or glioblastoma, undergoing nonglioma brain surgery, or in good health (not recorded which).

This sequence joins TRBV4-1 and TRBJ2-5, with D perhaps TRBD1 (6 bases). CDR3 length equals 13 residues. V lost 4 bases to trimming and J lost 3 bases, with 9 bases between them. Per germline, CDR1 MGHRA and CDR2 YSYEKL. The CDR3 spells CASSRGPKETQYF. The CDR3 nucleotides read TGCGCCAGCAGCCGGGGGCCCAAAGAGACCCAGTACTTC.

The V and J genes are TRBV10-3 and TRBJ1-1; tentative D call: TRBD1 (5 bases). Germline CDR1 ENHRY, CDR2 SYGVKD. This CDR3 is 15 amino acids long. Trimming left V 3 bases short and J 0 bases short, with 11 bases between. CDR3 DNA sequence: TGTGCCATCAGTGAAGGCGGGGGGATGAACACTGAAGCTTTCTTT. It is translated as CAISEGGGMNTEAFF.

This clonotype was seen many times. The chain recombines TRBV6-1 with TRBJ2-7; 9 positions match TRBD2. The junction had 11 bases not matched to a gene; V was cut back by 6 bases and J by 5 bases. The V gene's germline CDR1 is MNHNS and CDR2 SASEGT. The CDR3 covers 15 residues. This CDR3 is CASRPGLAFLDEQYV. The CDR3 DNA sequence: TGTGCCAGCAGGCCGGGACTAGCTTTTCTCGACGAGCAGTACGTC.

V usage is TRBV3-1 and J usage is TRBJ1-5; TRBD1 might be the D (5 bases). Per germline, CDR1 LGHDT and CDR2 YNNKEL (reference sequence). Trimming took 3 bases from V and 7 from J, leaving 19 bases between them. CDR3 length equals 16 residues. The CDR3 loop reads CASSHTGGGVAQPQHF. In DNA form, the CDR3 reads TGTGCCAGCAGCCACACCGGCGGGGGAGTGGCACAGCCCCAGCATTTT.

In its sample, this clonotype was seen a few times. The genes are TRBV6-1 and TRBJ2-7; no reliable D call. Germline lookup yields CDR1 MNHNS and CDR2 SASEGT. V dropped 4 bases and J dropped 0 bases, with 13 bases sitting between them. This CDR3 contains 15 residues. The CDR3 nucleotides are TGTGCCAGCAGTGCGGGTCATAGGAGCTCCTACGAGCAGTACGTC. It encodes CASSAGHRSSYEQYV.

This clonotype was detected only a few times. The V call is TRBV20-1, the J call TRBJ2-1; TRBD1 matches 10 bases. Looked up from germline, CDR1 is DFQATT and CDR2 is SNEGSKA (reference sequence). Trimming cost V 6 bases and J 0 bases; bases outside gene matches: 8. This CDR3 spans 16 amino acids. CDR3: CSAPKTGGGSYNEQFF. The CDR3 DNA reads TGCAGTGCCCCGAAGACAGGGGGCGGCTCCTACAATGAGCAGTTCTTC.

V is TRBV20-1 and J is TRBJ2-1, with 12 bases matching TRBD1. The V gene end was trimmed by 3 bases and the J gene end by 6 bases; junction bases not matched to a gene: 6. The CDR3 is made up of 15 amino acids. CDR1 DFQATT and CDR2 SNEGSKA come from the germline V gene (reference sequence). The CDR3 DNA reads TGCAGTGCTAGTTGGGGGACAGGGGGCTTCAATGAGCAGTTCTTC. Translated, it gives CSASWGTGGFNEQFF.

V is TRBV2 and J is TRBJ2-3; D is uncertain. The CDR3 loop spans 11 amino acids. Germline V gene sequence: CDR1 SNHLY, CDR2 FYNNEI. V was shortened by 11 bases and J by 5 bases, with 11 bases between the two germline ends. The CDR3 protein is CAQTFRDTQYF. Here the CDR3 DNA reads TGTGCCCAGACTTTTCGAGATACGCAGTATTTT.

This clonotype showed up many times. V and J are TRBV24-1 and TRBJ1-2, with D unclear. The length of the CDR3 is 17 residues. The V end lost 0 bases, the J end lost 6 bases, and 19 bases lay between the germline ends. CDR1 and CDR2 (germline): KGHDR, SFDVKD. The CDR3 region has the DNA TGTGCCACCAGTGATTTGCAGATTGGTCCTTCGGGAGATGGCTACACCTTC. Its translation is CATSDLQIGPSGDGYTF.

The rearrangement joins TRBV12-3 or TRBV12-4 to TRBJ2-7; the match to TRBD1 covers 8 bases. The ends lost 3 bases at V and 7 bases at J; junction bases unmatched: 5. This CDR3 contains 13 residues. The CDR3 sequence: CASSFLTGGEQYV. In nucleotides, the CDR3 is TGTGCCAGCAGTTTCCTAACAGGGGGGGAGCAGTACGTC.